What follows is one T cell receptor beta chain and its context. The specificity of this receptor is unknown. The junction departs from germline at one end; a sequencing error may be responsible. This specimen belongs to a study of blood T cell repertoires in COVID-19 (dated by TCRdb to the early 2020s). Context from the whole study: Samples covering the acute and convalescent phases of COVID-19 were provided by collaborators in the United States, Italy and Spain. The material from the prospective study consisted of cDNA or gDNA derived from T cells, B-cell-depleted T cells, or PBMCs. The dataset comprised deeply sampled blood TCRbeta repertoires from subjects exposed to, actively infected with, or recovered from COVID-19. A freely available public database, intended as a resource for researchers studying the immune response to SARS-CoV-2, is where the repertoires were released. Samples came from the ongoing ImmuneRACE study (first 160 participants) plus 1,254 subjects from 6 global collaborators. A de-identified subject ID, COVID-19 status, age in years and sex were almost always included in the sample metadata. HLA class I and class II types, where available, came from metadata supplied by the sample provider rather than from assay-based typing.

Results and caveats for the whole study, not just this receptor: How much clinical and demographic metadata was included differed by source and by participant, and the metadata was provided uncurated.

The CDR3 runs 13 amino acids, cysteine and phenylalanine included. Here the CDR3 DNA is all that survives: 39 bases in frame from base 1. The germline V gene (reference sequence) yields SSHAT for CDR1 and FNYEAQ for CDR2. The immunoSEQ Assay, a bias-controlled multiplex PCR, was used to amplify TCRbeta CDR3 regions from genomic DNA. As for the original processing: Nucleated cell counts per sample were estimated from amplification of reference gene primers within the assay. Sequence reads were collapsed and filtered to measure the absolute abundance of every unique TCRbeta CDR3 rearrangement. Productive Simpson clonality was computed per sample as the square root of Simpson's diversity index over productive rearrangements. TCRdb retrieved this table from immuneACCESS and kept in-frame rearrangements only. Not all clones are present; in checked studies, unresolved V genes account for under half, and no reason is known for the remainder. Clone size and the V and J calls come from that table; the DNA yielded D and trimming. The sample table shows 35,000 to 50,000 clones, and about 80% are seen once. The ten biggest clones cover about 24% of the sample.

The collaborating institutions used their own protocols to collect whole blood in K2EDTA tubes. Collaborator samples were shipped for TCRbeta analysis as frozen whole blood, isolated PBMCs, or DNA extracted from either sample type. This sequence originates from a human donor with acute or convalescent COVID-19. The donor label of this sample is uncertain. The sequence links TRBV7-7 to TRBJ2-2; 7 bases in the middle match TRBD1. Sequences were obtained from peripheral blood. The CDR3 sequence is CASSIQGTGELFF. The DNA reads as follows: TGTGCTAGCAGCATACAGGGGACCGGGGAGCTGTTTTTT.